This T cell receptor (beta chain) originates from a study of OX40 agonist ivuxolimab in advanced cancers. Using immunoSEQ multiplex PCR, the repertoire was profiled, and TCRdb retains in-frame clones only, with some absent. The data contain about 82,000 clones, 85% of them singletons. V lost 0 bases and J lost 0, with 15 bases in between. Germline lookup yields CDR1 SGDLS and CDR2 YYNGEE. This CDR3 spans 17 amino acids. The chain couples TRBV9 to TRBJ1-2; tentatively, D is TRBD1 (5 bases). The sequence came from an adult with an advanced solid tumor such as melanoma, head and neck, liver or kidney cancer. The source material was CD4+ or CD8+ T cells sorted from blood, sampled in a trial of the OX40 agonist ivuxolimab. The CDR3 loop reads CASSVDGREASNYGYTF. The CDR3 DNA reads as TGTGCCAGCAGCGTAGACGGCAGGGAAGCTTCTAACTATGGCTACACCTTC.